Listed here are 7 T cell receptor beta chains from one sample, sequenced in a study of T cell responses to AZD1222 COVID-19 vaccine. The table came from immunoSEQ multiplex PCR; TCRdb's copy has only in-frame clones and leaves some out. This repertoire shows under 35,000 clones, just over 90% found once; its top ten account for over 40%. Material: peripheral blood, obtained on day 0 of AZD1222 vaccination. The receptors derive from an adult in good health.

The chain links TRBV19 to TRBJ1-5; the D gene is possibly TRBD1 (5 bases). The CDR3 is 15 amino acids. Germline CDR1 is LNHDA and CDR2 is SQIVND (reference sequence). V was trimmed by 7 bases and J by 2 bases, leaving 15 bases between them. CDR3 sequence reads: CASTMGGFGNQPQHF. The CDR3 DNA is TGTGCCAGTACCATGGGGGGGTTTGGCAATCAGCCCCAGCATTTT.

This clone occurred once. The CDR3, as DNA: TGTGCCAGCTCTAAGGGGGCAGGCTTCAATCAGCCCCAGCATTTT. Translation gives CASSKGAGFNQPQHF. The chain is built from TRBV4-2 and TRBJ1-5; 7 bases align to TRBD1. V gave up 8 bases and J gave up 3 bases; unmatched junction bases: 10. The CDR3 is 15 amino acids. Germline V gene sequence: CDR1 LGHNA, CDR2 YNFKEQ.

This sequence joins TRBV19 and TRBJ1-5; the D gene is possibly TRBD1 (5 bases). V shed 6 bases and J shed 0 bases, with 24 bases lying between them. The CDR3 totals 19 residues. CDR1 and CDR2 from the germline V gene are LNHDA and SQIVND (reference sequence). The CDR3 loop is CASSYRPPGPDISNQPQHF. Here the CDR3 DNA reads TGTGCCAGTAGCTACCGCCCACCGGGGCCTGATATTAGCAATCAGCCCCAGCATTTT.

J is TRBJ1-2 and V is TRBV4-3, with TRBD1 as a possible D gene (6 bases). This CDR3 contains 17 residues. V lost 0 bases and J 4 bases, leaving 18 bases between the germline ends. Germline lookup yields CDR1 LGHNA and CDR2 YSLEER. CDR3 DNA sequence: TGCGCCAGCAGCCAAGATGGGGGCGGGGAACCCGGCTATGGCTACACCTTC. Its translation is CASSQDGGGEPGYGYTF.

This clone was seen only a few times. V usage is TRBV28 and J usage is TRBJ2-7; 12 bases line up with TRBD2. This CDR3 is built from 15 residues. Per germline, CDR1 MDHEN and CDR2 SYDVKM. Trimming at V came to 4 bases and at J to 4 bases, leaving 5 bases not matched to a gene. CDR3 protein: CASSSLAGGKYEQYF. CDR3 nucleotide sequence: TGTGCCAGCAGTTCACTAGCGGGGGGAAAATACGAGCAGTACTTC.

The CDR3 sequence: CATSGSRDRRNTEAFF. The DNA of the CDR3 is TGTGCCACCAGCGGGAGCCGGGACAGGCGGAACACTGAAGCTTTCTTT. The J gene is TRBJ1-1, the V gene TRBV15, with TRBD1 matching 8 bases. V trimming: 5 bases; J trimming: 1 base; junction bases outside the gene matches: 9. Germline assignment: CDR1 LNHNV and CDR2 YYDKDF (reference sequence). The CDR3 spans 16 residues.

The rearrangement links TRBV21-1 to TRBJ2-5; the listed D gene, TRBD2, was not tested against the DNA. TRBV21-1 is flagged as a pseudogene. The CDR3 has 19 residues. The CDR3 sequence is CASSARLRSGGAYQETQYF. CDR3 DNA sequence: TGTGCCAGCAGCGCCCGACTGAGGAGCGGGGGAGCGTACCAAGAGACCCAGTACTTC.